A single sample gave rise to the 15 T cell receptor beta chains below, sequenced in a study of blood T cells in healthy people across ages. Combining a sample-barcoded 5' primer with a J-beta primer mix, a second PCR ran for roughly 7 to 11 cycles. TCRdb independently ran MiXCR on the 5' RACE reads; one entry per CDR3 protein. Seen here are fewer than 800,000 distinct CDR3 sequences, around 25% observed once, and the top ten hold under 9.5%. These data are also associated with another study on T cells of mothers and their children.

The sequenced sample consisted of blood. Receptors were obtained from a boy aged 5-17 years in good health.

The V gene is TRBV12-3 or TRBV12-4, the J gene TRBJ1-2; perhaps TRBD1 as D (6 bases). Trimming left V 4 bases short and J 5 bases short, with 17 bases between. The CDR3 has 15 residues. The CDR3 coding sequence is TGTGCCAGCAGTTCCACAGGGACCCATGGATATGGCTACACCTTC. It yields the protein CASSSTGTHGYGYTF.

This clonotype has a handful of counts. The chain joins TRBV27 to TRBJ1-6, with 7 bases fitting TRBD1. This CDR3 has 14 amino acids. CDR1 MNHEY and CDR2 SMNVEV come from the germline V gene (reference sequence). V lost 3 bases and J lost 7; bases outside the gene matches: 3. The DNA of the CDR3 is TGTGCCAGCAGTTTTCAGGGGGGGAATTCACCCCTCCACTTT. It translates to CASSFQGGNSPLHF.

This clonotype occurred a few times. The chain has TRBV15 and TRBJ2-5; D not certain. V shed 4 bases and J shed 4 bases, with 13 bases lying between them. From germline, CDR1 is LNHNV and CDR2 YYDKDF (reference sequence). The CDR3 spans 14 residues. The CDR3 here is CATSKGALRETQYF. DNA for the CDR3: TGTGCCACCAGCAAGGGCGCCCTACGAGAGACCCAGTACTTC. Full variable domain (rest looked up from reference TRBV15 and TRBJ2-5): DAMVIQNPRYQVTQFGKPVTLSCSQTLNHNVMYWYQQKSSQAPKLLFHYYDKDFNNEADTPDNFQSRRPNTSFCFLDIRSPGLGDTAMYLCATSKGALRETQYFGPGTRLLVL.

Concerning this clonotype: At one end the junction does not follow the germline gene, possibly because of a read error. The J gene is TRBJ2-5, the V gene TRBV3-1, with D possibly TRBD1 on 6 matching bases. Judging by the DNA end, TRBJ2-7 fits better; the J call may be wrong. CDR3 size: 14 residues. Germline CDR1 LGHDT, CDR2 YNNKEL (reference sequence). This chain's CDR3 is CASTQGGPSYEQYF. Written as DNA, the CDR3 is TGTGCCAGCACCCAAGGGGGACCCTCCTACGAGCAGTACTTC.

This clonotype was counted between two and nine times. The chain uses TRBV7-9 and TRBJ1-2; the D gene is possibly TRBD1 (5 bases). CDR1 is SEHNR, CDR2 FQNEAQ, per germline (reference sequence). The V end lost 11 bases, the J end lost 7 bases, and 23 bases lay between the germline ends. The CDR3 is 14 amino acids. CDR3 coding DNA: TGTGCCGGCTCGCCGACGGGGCCTCCGGTTGGCTACACCTTC. It translates to CAGSPTGPPVGYTF.

This clonotype was found a few times. The chain joins TRBV7-9 to TRBJ2-2; D gene uncertain. CDR1 is SEHNR, CDR2 FQNEAQ, per germline (reference sequence). V dropped 2 bases and J dropped 1 base, with 8 bases sitting between them. This CDR3 is built from 15 residues. This CDR3 reads CASSLRWENTGELFF. The CDR3 DNA is TGTGCCAGCAGCTTACGTTGGGAGAACACCGGGGAGCTGTTTTTT. The full variable domain, rest sourced from reference TRBV7-9 and TRBJ2-2, is DTGVSQNPRHKITKRGQNVTFRCDPISEHNRLYWYRQTLGQGPEFLTYFQNEAQLEKSRLLSDRFSAERPKGSFSTLEIQRTEQGDSAMYLCASSLRWENTGELFFGEGSRLTVL.

The table lists this clonotype with a few counts. The chain employs TRBV3-1 and TRBJ2-5, with 9 nucleotides matching TRBD1. The closer fit of TRBJ2-1 to the DNA end suggests the J call may be wrong. The CDR3 consists of 15 residues. CDR1 and CDR2 from the germline V gene are LGHDT and YNNKEL (reference sequence). The CDR3 DNA is TGTGCCAGCAGGAGGTCAGGACAGGGGTACAATGAGCAGTTCTTC. Translation: CASRRSGQGYNEQFF.

The genes are TRBV2 and TRBJ1-3, with unresolved D. The germline gives CDR1 SNHLY, CDR2 FYNNEI. This CDR3 contains 15 residues. Trimming stripped 1 base from V and 7 bases from J, with 14 bases between. CDR3 sequence (DNA): TGTGCCAGCAGTGAAGGATACCGGGGTGGGAACACCATATATTTT. Translation: CASSEGYRGGNTIYF.

The chain carries TRBV10-3 and TRBJ1-2, with a tentative D call TRBD1 (5 bases). The CDR3 has 14 residues. Germline values: CDR1 ENHRY, CDR2 SYGVKD. Trimming pared 2 bases from V and 6 bases from J, leaving 13 bases between. The CDR3 DNA sequence: TGTGCCATCAGTGAGGTTGGGGGAGACGATGGCTACACCTTC. As protein: CAISEVGGDDGYTF.

The table lists this clonotype with a few counts. The chain joins TRBV5-1 to TRBJ2-7; 12 nucleotides line up with TRBD2. V shed 3 bases and J 3 bases; nucleotides not matched to a gene: 4. The CDR3 loop spans 15 amino acids. Germline CDR1 reads SGHRS; CDR2 reads YFSETQ. CDR3: CASSWTSGDNYEQYF. The DNA of the CDR3 is TGCGCCAGCAGCTGGACTAGCGGGGACAACTACGAGCAGTACTTC.

The table lists this clonotype with a few counts. The chain links TRBV2 to TRBJ2-7, with 13 bases lining up with TRBD2. The V and J ends lost 8 bases and 3 bases, in that order; junction bases with no gene match: 4. In germline, CDR1 is SNHLY, CDR2 FYNNEI. CDR3 size: 14 residues. The CDR3 sequence is CASLGLAGDYEQYF. In nucleotides, the CDR3 is TGTGCCAGCCTAGGACTAGCGGGGGACTACGAGCAGTACTTC. Full variable domain (missing parts from reference TRBV2 and TRBJ2-7): EPEVTQTPSHQVTQMGQEVILRCVPISNHLYFYWYRQILGQKVEFLVSFYNNEISEKSEIFDDQFSVERPDGSNFTLKIRSTKLEDSAMYFCASLGLAGDYEQYFGPGTRLTVT.

The chain joins TRBV29-1 to TRBJ1-3; D gene uncertain. Trimming took 7 bases from V and 4 from J, leaving 8 bases between them. The CDR3 is 11 residues long. Germline lookup yields CDR1 SQVTM and CDR2 ANQGSEA. CDR3: CSATRGNTIYF. The CDR3 coding sequence is TGCAGCGCTACCAGAGGAAACACCATATATTTT.

This clonotype was seen more than once but under ten times. CDR3 in amino acids: CASSLSYRGRNEQYF. The DNA for the CDR3 is TGTGCCAGCAGCCTATCATACAGGGGGCGGAACGAGCAGTACTTC. The chain recombines TRBV3-1 with TRBJ2-7; 9 bases line up with TRBD1. In germline, CDR1 is LGHDT, CDR2 YNNKEL (reference sequence). CDR3 size: 15 residues. The ends lost 4 bases at V and 5 bases at J; junction bases unmatched: 9.

In this sample, this clonotype turned up a few times. The genes are TRBV29-1 and TRBJ1-2; D unresolved. The CDR3 totals 13 residues. V dropped 3 bases and J dropped 2 bases, with 10 bases sitting between them. Germline V CDR1 and CDR2: SQVTM, ANQGSEA. The DNA of the CDR3 is TGCAGCGTTGAGGTCAGAGGGAACTATGGCTACACCTTC. It is translated as CSVEVRGNYGYTF.

J is TRBJ2-7 and V is TRBV28, with D possibly matching TRBD1 (6 bases). Germline loops: CDR1 MDHEN, CDR2 SYDVKM. The V gene lost 6 bases and the J gene lost 0 bases, with 18 bases spanning the gap. The CDR3 has 16 amino acids. CDR3 nucleotides: TGTGCCAGCAGGCGACGACAGGTCCCTAGCTCCTACGAGCAGTACTTC. Its translation is CASRRRQVPSSYEQYF. The whole variable domain, filled in from reference TRBV28 and TRBJ2-7, reads DVKVTQSSRYLVKRTGEKVFLECVQDMDHENMFWYRQDPGLGLRLIYFSYDVKMKEKGDIPEGYSVSREKKERFSLILESASTNQTSMYLCASRRRQVPSSYEQYFGPGTRLTVT.